The T cell receptor beta chain described here comes from a study of human T cells and chemical hapten exposure. Turning to the study itself: Diphenylcyclopropenone was administered weekly to the scalp of patients throughout the roughly 25-week study. Small differences in pooled library volume mainly drove the variation in TCR yields per sample.

Single cDNA molecules in the library carried unique molecular identifiers attached during preparation. TCRdb called the RACE reads again in MiXCR, with one record for every CDR3 protein. The sample shows 250,000 or so distinct CDR3 sequences, 7.5% to 9% of them seen only once. Documented time point: pre-sensitization, week 0. The treatment is: therapeutic diphenylcyclopropenone sensitization with weekly scalp DPC. The germline V gene encodes CDR1 SGDLS and CDR2 YYNGEE. The CDR3 length is 15 residues. V lost 1 base, J lost 8 bases, and 10 bases stayed unmatched. The specimen was whole blood, collected in connection with sensitization to the hapten diphenylcyclopropenone (DPC). The source of this sequence is a man between 18 and 35 years old with alopecia areata. Some clones in this sample may be carry-over from other donors' samples. The rearrangement joins TRBV9 to TRBJ1-2, with 8 positions matching TRBD1. CDR3 nucleotide sequence: TGTGCCAGCAGCGTAAACCGGGACAGGACGGAAGGCTACACCTTC. It is translated as CASSVNRDRTEGYTF.